A single sample gave rise to the 5 T cell receptor beta chains below, sequenced in a study of blood T cell repertoires in COVID-19. Profiling relied on immunoSEQ multiplex PCR, and the TCRdb table lists in-frame clones only, not all of them. The sample consists of about 260,000 clones, around 86% of them appearing once. Sequencing was carried out using peripheral blood. The source of these receptors is a woman between 40 and 55 years old who had recovered from COVID-19.

Written as DNA, the CDR3 is TGTGCCTGGGCCCGGGGACAGGGCTACACCGGGGAGCTGTTTTTT. Its protein product is CAWARGQGYTGELFF. The chain links TRBV30 to TRBJ2-2; 9 bases are a match to TRBD1. CDR1 is GTSNPN, CDR2 SVGIG, per germline (reference sequence). J was trimmed by 3 bases and V by 5 bases; bases with no gene match: 7. The CDR3 sequence is 15 residues long.

The chain has TRBV5-1 and TRBJ2-1, with 7 bases lining up with TRBD2. With 0 bases clipped from V and 5 bases from J, the junction kept 5 bases outside the gene matches. CDR3 length equals 15 residues. CDR1 is SGHRS, CDR2 YFSETQ, per germline. This CDR3 reads CASSLEAAGNNEQFF. As DNA, the CDR3 is TGCGCCAGCAGCTTGGAGGCAGCGGGGAACAATGAGCAGTTCTTC. The variable domain in full, with the rest retrieved from reference TRBV5-1 and TRBJ2-1, is KAGVTQTPRYLIKTRGQQVTLSCSPISGHRSVSWYQQTPGQGLQFLFEYFSETQRNKGNFPGRFSGRQFSNSRSEMNVSTLELGDSALYLCASSLEAAGNNEQFFGPGTRLTVL.

The chain uses TRBV7-8 and TRBJ2-1, with 8 bases lining up with TRBD2. This CDR3 is 15 amino acids long. In germline, CDR1 is SGHVS, CDR2 FQNEAQ. V lost 5 bases, J lost 4 bases, and 7 bases stayed unmatched. The CDR3 nucleotides read TGTGCCAGCAGCCCCGGGGGGGGCGCGTACAATGAGCAGTTCTTC. It codes for CASSPGGGAYNEQFF.

The gene calls are TRBV2 and TRBJ1-6; TRBD1 agrees at 7 bases. The CDR3 consists of 14 residues. The germline gives CDR1 SNHLY, CDR2 FYNNEI. The trim removed 3 bases at V and 10 bases at J, leaving 6 bases unmatched. CDR3 protein: CASSDGRGRSPLHF. The CDR3 nucleotides are TGTGCCAGCAGTGATGGTAGGGGGCGGTCACCCCTCCACTTT.

The chain's CDR3 is CASSSLGGKEAFF. The CDR3 nucleotides read TGTGCCAGCAGCTCACTGGGGGGTAAGGAAGCTTTCTTT. V gene TRBV7-3 combines with J gene TRBJ1-1, with TRBD1 as a possible D gene (5 bases). The germline CDR1 and CDR2 sequences are SGHTA and FQGTGA. CDR3 size: 13 residues. Trimming cost V 4 bases and J 8 bases, with 14 bases left between them.